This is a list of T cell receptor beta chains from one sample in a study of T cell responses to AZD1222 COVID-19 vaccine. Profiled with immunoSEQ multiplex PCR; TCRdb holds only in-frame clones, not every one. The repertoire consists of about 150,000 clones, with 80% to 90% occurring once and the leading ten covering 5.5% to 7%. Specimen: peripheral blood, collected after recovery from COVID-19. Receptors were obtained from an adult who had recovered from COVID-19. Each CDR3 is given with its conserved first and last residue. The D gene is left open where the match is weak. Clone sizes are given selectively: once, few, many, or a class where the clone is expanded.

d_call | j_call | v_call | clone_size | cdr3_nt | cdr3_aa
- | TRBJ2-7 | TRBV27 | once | TGTGCCAGCAGTTCCGCCGCGAAAGAGCAGTACTTC | CASSSAAKEQYF
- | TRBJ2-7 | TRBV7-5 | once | TGTGCCAGAAGCTTTCCCAGAGGGACTAGCGGGAGTTTATCCTACGAGCAGTACTTC | CARSFPRGTSGSLSYEQYF
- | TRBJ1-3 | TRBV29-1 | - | TGCAGCGTCGGGACTGGAAACACCATATATTTT | CSVGTGNTIYF
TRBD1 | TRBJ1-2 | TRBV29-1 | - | TGCAGCGTTTTGGGGTGGGGACAGGGCGACTATGGCTACACCTTC | CSVLGWGQGDYGYTF
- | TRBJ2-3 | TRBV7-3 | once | TGTGCCAGCAGCCCATTCATAGGAGTTCCCATTGGGGCGCAGTATTTT | CASSPFIGVPIGAQYF
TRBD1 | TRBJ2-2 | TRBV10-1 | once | TGCGCCAGCAGCCGGACAGGGGATGGAGGGGAGCTGTTTTTT | CASSRTGDGGELFF
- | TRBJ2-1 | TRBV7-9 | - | TGTGCCAGCAGCTTAGGGCGACTCGGTCTGTTCTTC | CASSLGRLGLFF
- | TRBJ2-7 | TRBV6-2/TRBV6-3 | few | TGTGCCAGCAGTTACTCCGACTTGGGGCGCAGGTCCTACGAGCAGTACTTC | CASSYSDLGRRSYEQYF
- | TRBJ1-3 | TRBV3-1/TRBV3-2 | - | TGTGCCAGCAGCCTAATAACGGGACGCACTGGAAACACCATATATTTT | CASSLITGRTGNTIYF
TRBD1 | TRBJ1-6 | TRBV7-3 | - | TGTGCCAGCAGCTTGGGACAGTATTCACCCCTCCACTTT | CASSLGQYSPLHF
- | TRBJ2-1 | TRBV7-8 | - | TGTGCCAGCAGCTCAGTACTGGTCCATGAGCAGTTCTTC | CASSSVLVHEQFF
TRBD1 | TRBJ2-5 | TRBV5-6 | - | TGTGCCAGCAGTAGATGGGACAGGGGAGAGACCCAGTACTTC | CASSRWDRGETQYF
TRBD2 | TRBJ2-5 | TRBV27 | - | TGTGCCAGCAGTTCCCCCTCGGGCGGGAGCGAGACCCAGTACTTC | CASSSPSGGSETQYF
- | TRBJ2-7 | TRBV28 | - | TGTGCCAGCAGTTCCCACTACGAGCAGTACTTC | CASSSHYEQYF
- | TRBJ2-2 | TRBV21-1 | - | TGTGCCAGCAGCAATCTTTGCAGGGCAAACACCGGGGAGCTGTTTTTT | CASSNLCRANTGELFF
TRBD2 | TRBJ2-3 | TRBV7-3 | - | TGTGCCAGCAGCGCGCAACTAGCGGGGAACACAGATACGCAGTATTTT | CASSAQLAGNTDTQYF
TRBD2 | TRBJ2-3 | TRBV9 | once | TGTGCCAGCAGCGCACTAGCGGGGGGGCTGGGAGATACGCAGTATTTT | CASSALAGGLGDTQYF
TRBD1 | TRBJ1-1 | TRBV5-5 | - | TGTGCCAGCAGCTGGGACAGAATGAACACTGAAGCTTTCTTT | CASSWDRMNTEAFF
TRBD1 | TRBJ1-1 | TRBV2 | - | TGTGCCAGTACCCGGGACAGGCCAAGTACTGAAGCTTTCTTT | CASTRDRPSTEAFF
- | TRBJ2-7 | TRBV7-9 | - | TGTGCCAGCAGCTTTGACGGGCTCGGCTACGAGCAGTACTTC | CASSFDGLGYEQYF
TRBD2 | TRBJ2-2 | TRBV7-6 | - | TGTGCCAGCAGCTTAACTAGCGGGTCGAACACCGGGGAGCTGTTTTTT | CASSLTSGSNTGELFF
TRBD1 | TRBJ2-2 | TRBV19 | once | TGTGCCAGTAGTCCGAGAGGGACAGGGGGCGCGAACACCGGGGAGCTGTTTTTT | CASSPRGTGGANTGELFF
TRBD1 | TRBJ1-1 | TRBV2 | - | TGTGCCAGCAGATTCGACAGGGACACTGAAGCTTTCTTT | CASRFDRDTEAFF
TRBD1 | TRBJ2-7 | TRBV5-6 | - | TGTGCCAGCAGCGGGGACAGGGGGACCTACGAGCAGTACTTC | CASSGDRGTYEQYF
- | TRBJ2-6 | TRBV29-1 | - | TGCAGCGCCGGACAGCTCTCTGGGGCCAACGTCCTGACTTTC | CSAGQLSGANVLTF
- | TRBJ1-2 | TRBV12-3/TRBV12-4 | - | TGTGCCAGCAGTTTCCCGGGGGGTGGCTACACCTTC | CASSFPGGGYTF
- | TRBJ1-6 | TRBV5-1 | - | TGCGCCAGCAGCGGGGGTGAAGCAATGGGGTCACCCCTCCACTTT | CASSGGEAMGSPLHF
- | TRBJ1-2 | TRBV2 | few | TGTGCCAGCAGTGAGAACTATGGCTACACCTTC | CASSENYGYTF
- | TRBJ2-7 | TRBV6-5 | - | TGTGCCAGCAGCCCCGGCCCGGCTAGCGACGAGCAGTACTTC | CASSPGPASDEQYF
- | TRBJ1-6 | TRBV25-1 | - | TGTGCCAGCAGTGGGGGCTCCTATAATTCACCCCTCCACTTT | CASSGGSYNSPLHF
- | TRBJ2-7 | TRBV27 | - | TGTGCCAGCAGTTTGCTGGCTGGGGGGTCCTACGAGCAGTACTTC | CASSLLAGGSYEQYF
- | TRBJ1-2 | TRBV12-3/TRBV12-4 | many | TGTGCCAGCAGTTTTTACGAGATTGTGGGCTACACCTTC | CASSFYEIVGYTF
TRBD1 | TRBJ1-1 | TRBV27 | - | TGTGCCAGCAGTCCAGGACAGGGGGGGATGAACACTGAAGCTTTCTTT | CASSPGQGGMNTEAFF
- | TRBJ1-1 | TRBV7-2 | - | TGTGCCAGCAGCTTCGGGGAGTTTTTCACTGAAGCTTTCTTT | CASSFGEFFTEAFF
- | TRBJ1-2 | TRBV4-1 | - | TGCGCCAGCAGCCAAGACTTGGACTATGGCTACACCTTC | CASSQDLDYGYTF
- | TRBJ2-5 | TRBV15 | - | TGTGCCACCAGCAGAGATGGATCGCGGGAAGAGACCCAGTACTTC | CATSRDGSREETQYF
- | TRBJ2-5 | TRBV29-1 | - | TGCAGCGTCAACGAGGAGGAGACCCAGTACTTC | CSVNEEETQYF
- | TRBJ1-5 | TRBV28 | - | TGTGCCAGCAGTACAAGTTGGGGGATACCCCTTAGCAATCAGCCCCAGCATTTT | CASSTSWGIPLSNQPQHF
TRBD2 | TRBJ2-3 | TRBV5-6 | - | TGTGCCAGCAGCCCTAGCGGGAGTTTAACAGATACGCAGTATTTT | CASSPSGSLTDTQYF
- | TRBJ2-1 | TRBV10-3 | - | TGTGCCATCAGTGAGGCCACTCGCAGGGACGGGCAGTTCTTC | CAISEATRRDGQFF
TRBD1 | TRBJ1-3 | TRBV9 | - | TGTGCCAGCAGCCGGTGGGACAGGGATCAAATCTCTGGAAACACCATATATTTT | CASSRWDRDQISGNTIYF
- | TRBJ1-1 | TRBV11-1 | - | TGTGCCAGCAGCCCAGGGGACGGCATGAACACTGAAGCTTTCTTT | CASSPGDGMNTEAFF